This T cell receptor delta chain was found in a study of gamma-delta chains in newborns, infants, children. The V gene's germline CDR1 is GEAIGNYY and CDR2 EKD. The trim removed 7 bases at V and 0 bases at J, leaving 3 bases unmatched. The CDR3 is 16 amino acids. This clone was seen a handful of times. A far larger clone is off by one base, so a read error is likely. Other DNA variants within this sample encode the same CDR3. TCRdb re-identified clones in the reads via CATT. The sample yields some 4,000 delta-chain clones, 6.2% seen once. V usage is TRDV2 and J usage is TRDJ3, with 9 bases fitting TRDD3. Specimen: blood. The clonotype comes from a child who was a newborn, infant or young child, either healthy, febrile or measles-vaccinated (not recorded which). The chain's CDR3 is CACDWGSSWDTRQMFF. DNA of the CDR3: TGTGCCTGCGACTGGGGGAGCTCCTGGGACACCCGACAGATGTTTTTC.